This T cell receptor beta chain was obtained from a study of T cells in Graves' hyperthyroidism and ophthalmopathy. TCR beta CDR3 sequences were amplified from RNA transcripts. When the TCR CDR3 underwent first-round RT-PCR, the HTBI primer set was used. TCRdb independently ran MiXCR on the multiplex PCR reads; one entry per CDR3 protein. The repertoire includes hundreds of thousands of distinct CDR3 sequences, roughly 14% of them detected once, and less than 15% sits in the top ten. The CDR3 extends over 14 amino acids. The V and J ends lost 11 bases and 0 bases respectively, with 13 bases between them. In germline, CDR1 is LNHDA, CDR2 SQIVND (reference sequence). Patients having uncontrolled infection, another autoimmune disease, pregnancy or lactation were not included.

Sequencing was done on a sample of blood. The sequence came from a man aged 18 to 30 with Graves' ophthalmopathy. The V gene is TRBV19, the J gene TRBJ2-2; TRBD2 might be the D (7 bases). DNA of the CDR3: TGTGCCGGGGGGGGCACATCGAACACCGGGGAGCTGTTTTTT. Protein sequence: CAGGGTSNTGELFF.